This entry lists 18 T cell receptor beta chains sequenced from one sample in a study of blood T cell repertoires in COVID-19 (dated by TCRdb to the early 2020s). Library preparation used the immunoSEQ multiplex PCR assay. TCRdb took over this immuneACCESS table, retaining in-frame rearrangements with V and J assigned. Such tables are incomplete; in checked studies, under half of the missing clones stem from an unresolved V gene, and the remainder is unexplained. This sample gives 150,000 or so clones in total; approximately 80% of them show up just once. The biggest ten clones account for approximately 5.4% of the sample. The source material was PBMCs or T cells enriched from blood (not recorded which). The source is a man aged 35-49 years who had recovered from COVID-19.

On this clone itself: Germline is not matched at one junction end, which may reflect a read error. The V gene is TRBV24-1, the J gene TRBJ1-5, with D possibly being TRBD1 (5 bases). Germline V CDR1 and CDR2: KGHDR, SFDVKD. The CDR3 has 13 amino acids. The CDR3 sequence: CATSDFRGQPQHF. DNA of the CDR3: TGTGCCACCAGCGATTTCCGGGGGCAGCCCCAGCATTTT.

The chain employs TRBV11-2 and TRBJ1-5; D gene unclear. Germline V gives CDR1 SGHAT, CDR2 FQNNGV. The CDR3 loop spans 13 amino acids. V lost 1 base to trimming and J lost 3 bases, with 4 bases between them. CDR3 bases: TGTGCCAGCAGCTTAGCCTTCAATCAGCCCCAGCATTTT. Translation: CASSLAFNQPQHF.

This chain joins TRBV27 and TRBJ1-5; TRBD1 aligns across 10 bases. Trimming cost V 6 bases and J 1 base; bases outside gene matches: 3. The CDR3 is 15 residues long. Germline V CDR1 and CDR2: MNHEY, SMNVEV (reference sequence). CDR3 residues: CASRLGQGSNQPQHF. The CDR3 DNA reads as TGTGCCAGCAGGCTGGGACAGGGGAGCAATCAGCCCCAGCATTTT.

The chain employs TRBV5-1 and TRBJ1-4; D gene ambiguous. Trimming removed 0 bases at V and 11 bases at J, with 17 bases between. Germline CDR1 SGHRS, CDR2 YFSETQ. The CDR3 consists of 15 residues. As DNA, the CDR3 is TGCGCCAGCAGCTTGGAGGCCGGCGGAGGGCGGAAACTGTTTTTT. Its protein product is CASSLEAGGGRKLFF.

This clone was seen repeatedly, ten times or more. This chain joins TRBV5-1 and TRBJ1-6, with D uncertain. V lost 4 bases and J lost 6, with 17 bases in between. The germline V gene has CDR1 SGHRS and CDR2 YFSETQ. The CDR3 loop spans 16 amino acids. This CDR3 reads CASSQTGLTINSPLHF. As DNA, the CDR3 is TGCGCCAGCAGCCAGACCGGACTCACGATTAATTCACCCCTCCACTTT.

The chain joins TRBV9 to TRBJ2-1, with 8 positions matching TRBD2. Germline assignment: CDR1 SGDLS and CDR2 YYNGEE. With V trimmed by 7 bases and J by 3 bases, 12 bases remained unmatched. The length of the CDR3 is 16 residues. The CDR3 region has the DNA TGTGCCAGCTCTACCGTCGGGGGGGCTAACTACAATGAGCAGTTCTTC. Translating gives CASSTVGGANYNEQFF. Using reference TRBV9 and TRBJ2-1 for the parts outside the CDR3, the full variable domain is DSGVTQTPKHLITATGQRVTLRCSPRSGDLSVYWYQQSLDQGLQFLIQYYNGEERAKGNILERFSAQQFPDLHSELNLSSLELGDSALYFCASSTVGGANYNEQFFGPGTRLTVL.

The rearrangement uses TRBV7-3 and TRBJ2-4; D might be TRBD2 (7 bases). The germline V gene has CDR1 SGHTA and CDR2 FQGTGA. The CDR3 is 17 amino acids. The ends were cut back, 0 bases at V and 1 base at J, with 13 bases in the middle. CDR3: CASSLTGGGAAKNIQYF. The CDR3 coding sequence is TGTGCCAGCAGCTTAACCGGCGGGGGCGCCGCCAAAAACATTCAGTACTTC.

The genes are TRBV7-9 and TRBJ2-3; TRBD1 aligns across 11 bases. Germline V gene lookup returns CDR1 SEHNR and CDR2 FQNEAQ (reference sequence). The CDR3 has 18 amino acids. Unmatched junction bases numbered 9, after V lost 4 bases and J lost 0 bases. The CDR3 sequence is CASSSGTGGYPSTDTQYF. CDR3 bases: TGTGCCAGCAGCTCCGGGACAGGGGGTTACCCTAGCACAGATACGCAGTATTTT.

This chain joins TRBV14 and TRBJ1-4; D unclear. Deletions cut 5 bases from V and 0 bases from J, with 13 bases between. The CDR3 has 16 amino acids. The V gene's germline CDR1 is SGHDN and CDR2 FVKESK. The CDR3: CASSDKEAATNEKLFF. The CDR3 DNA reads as TGTGCCAGCAGCGACAAGGAGGCGGCAACTAATGAAAAACTGTTTTTT.

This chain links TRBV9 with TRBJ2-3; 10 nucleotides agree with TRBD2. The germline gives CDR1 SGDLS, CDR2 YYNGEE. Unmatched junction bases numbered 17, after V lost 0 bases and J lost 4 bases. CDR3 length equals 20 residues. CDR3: CASSVGFGPGLAPRADTQYF. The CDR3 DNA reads TGTGCCAGCAGCGTAGGGTTTGGGCCGGGACTAGCGCCGCGGGCAGATACGCAGTATTTT.

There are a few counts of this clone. CDR3 residues: CASSQEVFSGVYGYTF. The CDR3 nucleotides read TGTGCCAGCAGCCAAGAGGTTTTTTCGGGGGTCTATGGCTACACCTTC. The V gene is TRBV4-2, the J gene TRBJ1-2; tentative D call: TRBD1 (5 bases). Trimming left V 0 bases short and J 4 bases short, with 15 bases between. This CDR3 is built from 16 residues. Germline CDR1 is LGHNA and CDR2 is YNFKEQ.

Here the CDR3 DNA reads TGCGCCAGCAGCCAAGAAACCCCTCTGGGGCGGCCCCAGCATTTT. Protein sequence: CASSQETPLGRPQHF. The chain combines TRBV4-1 with TRBJ1-5; a possible D gene is TRBD1 (5 bases). Trimming pared 0 bases from V and 9 bases from J, leaving 15 bases between. Germline CDR1 reads MGHRA; CDR2 reads YSYEKL. The CDR3 covers 15 residues.

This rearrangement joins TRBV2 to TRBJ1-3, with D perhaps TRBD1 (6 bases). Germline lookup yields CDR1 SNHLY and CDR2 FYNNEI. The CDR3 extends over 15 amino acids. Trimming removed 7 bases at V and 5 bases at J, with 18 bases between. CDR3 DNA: TGTGCCAGCATCGTACTAGCGGGGGGGCGAAACACCATATATTTT. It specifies CASIVLAGGRNTIYF. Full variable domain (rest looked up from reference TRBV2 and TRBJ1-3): EPEVTQTPSHQVTQMGQEVILRCVPISNHLYFYWYRQILGQKVEFLVSFYNNEISEKSEIFDDQFSVERPDGSNFTLKIRSTKLEDSAMYFCASIVLAGGRNTIYFGEGSWLTVV.

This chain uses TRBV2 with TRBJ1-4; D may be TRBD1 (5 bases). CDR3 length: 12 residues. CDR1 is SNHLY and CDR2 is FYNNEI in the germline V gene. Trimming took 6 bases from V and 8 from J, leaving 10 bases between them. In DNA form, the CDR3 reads TGTGCCAGCAGGCAGGGAAGAGAAAAACTGTTTTTT. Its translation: CASRQGREKLFF.

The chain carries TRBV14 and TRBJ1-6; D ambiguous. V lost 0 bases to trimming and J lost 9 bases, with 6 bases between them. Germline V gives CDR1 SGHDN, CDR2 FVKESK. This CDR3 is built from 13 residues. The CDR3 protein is CASSQDRVSPLHF. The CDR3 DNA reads TGTGCCAGCAGCCAAGATCGCGTTTCACCCCTCCACTTT.

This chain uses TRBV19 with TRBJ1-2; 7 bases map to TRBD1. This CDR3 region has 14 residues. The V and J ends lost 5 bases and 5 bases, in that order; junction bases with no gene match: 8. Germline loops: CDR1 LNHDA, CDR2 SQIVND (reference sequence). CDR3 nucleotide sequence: TGTGCCAGTAGTTTTCCAGGGGGAGAGTATGGCTACACCTTC. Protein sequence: CASSFPGGEYGYTF.

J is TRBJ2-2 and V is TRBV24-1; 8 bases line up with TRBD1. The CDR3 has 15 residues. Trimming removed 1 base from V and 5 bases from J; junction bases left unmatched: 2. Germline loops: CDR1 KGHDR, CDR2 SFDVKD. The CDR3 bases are TGTGCCACCAGTGATTTCCAGGGGGCGACCGGGGAGCTGTTTTTT. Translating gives CATSDFQGATGELFF.

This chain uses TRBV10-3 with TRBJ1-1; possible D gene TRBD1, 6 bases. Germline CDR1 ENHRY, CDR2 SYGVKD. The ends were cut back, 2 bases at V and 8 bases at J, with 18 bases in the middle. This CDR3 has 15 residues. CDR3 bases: TGTGCCATCAGTGAGACCCCCAGGGGATTAGCCGAAGCTTTCTTT. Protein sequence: CAISETPRGLAEAFF.